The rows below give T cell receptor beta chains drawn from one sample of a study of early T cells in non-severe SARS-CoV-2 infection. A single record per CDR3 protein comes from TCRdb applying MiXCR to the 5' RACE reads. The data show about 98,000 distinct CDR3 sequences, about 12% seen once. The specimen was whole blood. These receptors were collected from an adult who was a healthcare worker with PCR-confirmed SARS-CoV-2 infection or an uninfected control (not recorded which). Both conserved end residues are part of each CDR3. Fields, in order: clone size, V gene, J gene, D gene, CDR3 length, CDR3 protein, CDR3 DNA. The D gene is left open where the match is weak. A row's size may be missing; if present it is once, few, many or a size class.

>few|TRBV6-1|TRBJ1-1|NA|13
CASRTGGGLRAFF
TGTGCCAGCAGGACCGGGGGGGGGCTACGAGCTTTCTTT
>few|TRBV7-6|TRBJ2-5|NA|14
CASSLVVAEETQYF
TGTGCCAGCAGCTTAGTTGTCGCGGAAGAGACCCAGTACTTC
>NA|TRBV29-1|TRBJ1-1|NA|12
CSVVPRNTEAFF
TGCAGCGTTGTGCCCAGGAACACTGAAGCTTTCTTT
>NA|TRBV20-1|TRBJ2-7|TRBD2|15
CSARAPLANSYEQYF
TGCAGTGCTAGAGCCCCACTAGCGAACTCCTACGAGCAGTACTTC
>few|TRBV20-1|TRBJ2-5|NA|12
CSARSGQETQYF
TGCAGTGCTAGGAGTGGACAAGAGACCCAGTACTTC
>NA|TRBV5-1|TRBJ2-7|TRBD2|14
CASSLRLAGYEQYF
TGCGCCAGCAGCCTTCGACTAGCGGGCTACGAGCAGTACTTC
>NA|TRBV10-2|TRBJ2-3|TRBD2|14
CASSERAGADTQYF
TGCGCCAGCAGTGAACGAGCGGGAGCCGATACGCAGTATTTT
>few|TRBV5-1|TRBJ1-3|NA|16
CASSLGHPSAGNTIYF
TGCGCCAGCAGCTTGGGACATCCTTCGGCTGGAAACACCATATATTTT
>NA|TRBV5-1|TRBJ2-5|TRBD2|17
CASSSLPSGRGSETQYF
TGCGCCAGCAGCTCCCTCCCTAGCGGGAGGGGGTCAGAGACCCAGTACTTC
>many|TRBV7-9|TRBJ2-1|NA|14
CASSLVSSRNEQFF
TGTGCCAGCAGCTTAGTTTCTAGCAGGAATGAGCAGTTCTTC
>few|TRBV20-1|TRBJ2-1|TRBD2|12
CSASGLAGEQFF
TGCAGTGCTAGCGGGCTAGCGGGTGAGCAGTTCTTC
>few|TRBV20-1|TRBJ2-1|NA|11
CSATTRAAPVF
TGCAGTGCAACGACCAGGGCCGCCCCAGTCTTC
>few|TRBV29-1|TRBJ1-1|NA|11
CSAGGQEKAFF
TGCAGCGCCGGGGGGCAGGAAAAAGCTTTCTTT
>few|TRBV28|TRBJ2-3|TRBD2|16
CASSSGLAGGRDTQYF
TGTGCCAGCAGTTCGGGACTAGCGGGAGGAAGAGATACGCAGTATTTT
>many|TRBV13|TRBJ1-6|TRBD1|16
CASSAGTGFSNSPLHF
TGTGCCAGCAGCGCCGGGACAGGGTTTTCCAATTCACCCCTCCACTTT
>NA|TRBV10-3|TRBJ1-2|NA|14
CAISGGSVGYGYTF
TGTGCCATCAGTGGGGGCAGCGTCGGATATGGCTACACCTTC
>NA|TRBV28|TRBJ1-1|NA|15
CASSAPSVRAPEAFF
TGTGCCAGCAGTGCACCGTCAGTCAGGGCGCCTGAAGCTTTCTTT
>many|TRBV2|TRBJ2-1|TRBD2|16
CATPGGLAGVGDEQFF
TGTGCCACCCCAGGTGGACTAGCGGGAGTTGGCGATGAGCAGTTCTTC
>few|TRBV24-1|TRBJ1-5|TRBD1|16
CATSEPTGGASLPQHF
TGTGCCACCAGTGAGCCAACAGGGGGCGCATCCCTGCCCCAGCATTTT
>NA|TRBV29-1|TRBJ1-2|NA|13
CSVERVANYGYTF
TGCAGCGTTGAAAGGGTAGCTAACTATGGCTACACCTTC
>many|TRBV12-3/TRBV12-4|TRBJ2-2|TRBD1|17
CASSLGAGGLNTGELFF
TGTGCCAGCAGTTTAGGAGCAGGGGGCCTGAACACCGGGGAGCTGTTTTTT
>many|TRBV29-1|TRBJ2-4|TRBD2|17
CSVELSGRVWGKNIQYF
TGCAGCGTTGAATTATCAGGGAGGGTATGGGGCAAAAACATTCAGTACTTC
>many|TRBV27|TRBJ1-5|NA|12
CASGTAYQPQHF
TGTGCCAGCGGGACGGCCTATCAGCCCCAGCATTTT
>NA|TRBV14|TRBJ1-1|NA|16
CASSQDLTKENTEAFF
TGTGCCAGCAGCCAAGATCTGACGAAGGAAAACACTGAAGCTTTCTTT